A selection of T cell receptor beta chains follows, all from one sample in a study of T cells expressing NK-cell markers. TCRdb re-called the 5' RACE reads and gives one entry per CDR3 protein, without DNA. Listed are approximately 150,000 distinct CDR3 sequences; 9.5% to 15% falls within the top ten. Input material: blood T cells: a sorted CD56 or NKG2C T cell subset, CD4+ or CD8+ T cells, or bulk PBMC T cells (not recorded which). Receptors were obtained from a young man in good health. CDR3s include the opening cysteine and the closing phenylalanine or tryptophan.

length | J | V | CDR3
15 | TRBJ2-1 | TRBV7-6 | CASTTLVSEYNEQFF
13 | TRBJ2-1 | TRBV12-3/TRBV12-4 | CASSLVLSNEQFF
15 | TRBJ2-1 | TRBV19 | CASRLLAGAVDEQFF
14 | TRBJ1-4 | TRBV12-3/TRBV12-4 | CASSTRAFNEKLFF
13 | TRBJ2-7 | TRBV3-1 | CASSPAGHTEQYF
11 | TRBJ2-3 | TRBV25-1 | CASSAGDTQYF
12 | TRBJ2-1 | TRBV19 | CASAVSYNEQFF
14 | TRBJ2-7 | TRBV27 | CASSLLGGTLEQYF
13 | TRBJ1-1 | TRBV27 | CASSLSWVTEAFF
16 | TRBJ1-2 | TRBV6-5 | CASSYSKSATPQGYTF
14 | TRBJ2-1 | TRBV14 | CASSQEGWPPEQFF
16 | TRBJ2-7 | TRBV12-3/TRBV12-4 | CASSEPGLQMPYEQYF
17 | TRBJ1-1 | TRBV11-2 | CASSLWGRVSGDTEAFF
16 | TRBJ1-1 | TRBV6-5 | CASSYLRVPAHTEAFF
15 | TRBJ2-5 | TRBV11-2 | CASSFLPTGEETQYF
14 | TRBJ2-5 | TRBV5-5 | CASSLGRGGETQYF
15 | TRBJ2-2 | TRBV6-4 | CASSDSTGNTGELFF
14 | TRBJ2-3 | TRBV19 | CASGWRGATDTQYF
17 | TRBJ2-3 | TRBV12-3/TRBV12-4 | CASSLALAGTGTDTQYF
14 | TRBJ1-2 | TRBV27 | CASSSQGMAYGYTF
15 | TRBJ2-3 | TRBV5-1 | CASTHGLGSTDTQYF
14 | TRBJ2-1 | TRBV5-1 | CASSLTGGLNEQFF
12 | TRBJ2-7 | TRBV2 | CASSGELDEQYF
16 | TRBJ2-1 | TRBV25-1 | CASSALLAGVGNEQFF
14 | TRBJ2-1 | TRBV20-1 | CSAARLTTFDEQFF
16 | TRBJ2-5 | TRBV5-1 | CASSSGQSTYQETQYF
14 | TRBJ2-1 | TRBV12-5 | CASGLVPNYNEQFF
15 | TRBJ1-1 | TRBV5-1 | CASSSDPLMNTEAFF
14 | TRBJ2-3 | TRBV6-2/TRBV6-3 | CASSYSSSTDTQYF
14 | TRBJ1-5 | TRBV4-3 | CASSQDRVGQPQHF
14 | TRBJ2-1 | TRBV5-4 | CASSSGQGAYEQFF
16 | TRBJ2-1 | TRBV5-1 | CASSLYSVSSYNEQFF
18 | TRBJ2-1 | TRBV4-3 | CASSQNTSPGQPWNEQFF
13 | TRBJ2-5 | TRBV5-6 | CASSLAAQETQYF
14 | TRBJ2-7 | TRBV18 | CASSPTGNHDEQYF
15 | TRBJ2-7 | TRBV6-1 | CASRTRLAGGYEQYF
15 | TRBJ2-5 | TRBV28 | CASSSVNGAGETQYF